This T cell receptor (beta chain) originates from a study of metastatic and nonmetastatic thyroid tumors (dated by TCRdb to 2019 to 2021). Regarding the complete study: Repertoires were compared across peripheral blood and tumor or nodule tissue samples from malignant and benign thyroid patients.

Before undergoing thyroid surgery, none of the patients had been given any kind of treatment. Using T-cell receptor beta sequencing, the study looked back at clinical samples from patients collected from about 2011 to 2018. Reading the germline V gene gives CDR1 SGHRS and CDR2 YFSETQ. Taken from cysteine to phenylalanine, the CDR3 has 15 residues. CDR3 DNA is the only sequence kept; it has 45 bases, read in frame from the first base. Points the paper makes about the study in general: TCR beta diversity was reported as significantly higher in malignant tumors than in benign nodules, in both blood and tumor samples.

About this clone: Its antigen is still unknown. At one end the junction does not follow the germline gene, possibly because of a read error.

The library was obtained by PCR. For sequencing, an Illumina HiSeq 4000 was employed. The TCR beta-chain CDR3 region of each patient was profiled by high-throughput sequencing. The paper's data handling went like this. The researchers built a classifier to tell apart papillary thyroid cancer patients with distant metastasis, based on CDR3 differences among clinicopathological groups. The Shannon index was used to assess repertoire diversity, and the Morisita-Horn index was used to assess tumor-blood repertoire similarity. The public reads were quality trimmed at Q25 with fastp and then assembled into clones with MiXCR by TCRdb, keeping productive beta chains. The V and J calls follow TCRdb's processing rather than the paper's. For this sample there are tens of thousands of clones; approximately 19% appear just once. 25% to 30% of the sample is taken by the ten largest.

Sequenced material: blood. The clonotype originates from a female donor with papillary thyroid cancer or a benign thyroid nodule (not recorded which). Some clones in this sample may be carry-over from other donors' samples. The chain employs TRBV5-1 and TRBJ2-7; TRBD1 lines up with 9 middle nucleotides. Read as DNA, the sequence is TGTGACAGCAGCACGGCCGGGACAGGGTCTTACGAGCAGTACTTC. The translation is CDSSTAGTGSYEQYF.